One and the same sample provided the 22 T cell receptor beta chains below, sequenced in a study of shared clonotypes between healthy human individuals. Produced via immunoSEQ multiplex PCR; TCRdb's table is partial and in-frame only. The sample carries 980,000 or so clones, approximately 80% recorded once. The sample taken for sequencing was memory CD4+ T cells sorted from blood. Subset specified: CD45RA-negative fraction. The receptors originated from a man aged 18 to 30 in good health.

The chain carries TRBV12-2 and TRBJ2-3; the listed D gene, TRBD2, was not tested against the DNA. TRBV12-2 is annotated as a pseudogene. The CDR3 runs to 20 residues. Written as DNA, the CDR3 is TGTGCAAGTCGCTTAGGAGTTGGATCGGGAGGGCCGTGGCGGACAGATACGCAGTATTTT. Translation gives CASRLGVGSGGPWRTDTQYF.

This chain connects TRBV2 to TRBJ1-6; no clear D gene. This CDR3 contains 15 residues. V was pared by 7 bases and J by 11 bases, with 21 bases between. Germline V gene data show CDR1 as SNHLY and CDR2 as FYNNEI. The CDR3: CASTVLAGRGPPLHF. DNA of the CDR3: TGTGCCAGCACGGTTCTGGCGGGAAGAGGTCCACCCCTCCACTTT.

The V call is TRBV11-1, the J call TRBJ2-6; D gene unclear. Germline CDR1 and CDR2: SGHAT and FQDESV (reference sequence). The length of the CDR3 is 18 residues. V was shortened by 4 bases and J by 0 bases, with 16 bases between the two germline ends. The DNA of the CDR3 is TGTGCCAGCAGCTCCCGCCCAATAGCACTCTCTGGGGCCAACGTCCTGACTTTC. It specifies CASSSRPIALSGANVLTF. Variable domain in full (rest from reference TRBV11-1 and TRBJ2-6): EAEVAQSPRYKITEKSQAVAFWCDPISGHATLYWYRQILGQGPELLVQFQDESVVDDSQLPKDRFSAERLKGVDSTLKIQPAELGDSAMYLCASSSRPIALSGANVLTFGAGSRLTVL.

V is TRBV6-1 and J is TRBJ2-3; D may be TRBD2 (8 bases). Trimming pared 7 bases from V and 1 base from J, leaving 12 bases between. The germline V gene encodes CDR1 MNHNS and CDR2 SASEGT. CDR3 length: 14 residues. The CDR3 spells CASKRGTGTDTQYF. Here the CDR3 DNA reads TGTGCCAGCAAGCGGGGGACAGGCACAGATACGCAGTATTTT.

There are many counts of this clone. Other nucleotide sequences from this sample produce the same CDR3. The gene calls are TRBV7-2 and TRBJ2-7, with TRBD1 identical over 7 bases. CDR3 length: 11 amino acids. Germline-derived CDR1 and CDR2 are SGHTA and FQGNSA. V lost 9 bases, J lost 5 bases, and 4 bases stayed unmatched. Here the CDR3 DNA reads TGTGCCAGTAGACAGGGCAACGAGCAGTACTTC. Translated: CASRQGNEQYF.

V usage is TRBV19 and J usage is TRBJ2-1; TRBD1 aligns across 10 bases. The germline V gene has CDR1 LNHDA and CDR2 SQIVND (reference sequence). Losses at the gene ends were 3 bases for V and 8 bases for J; bases not matched to a gene: 7. This CDR3 is 15 amino acids long. DNA of the CDR3: TGTGCCAGTAGTATCAAGGGACAGGGGTTCTATGAGCAGTTCTTC. Translating it yields CASSIKGQGFYEQFF.

The chain joins TRBV6-1 to TRBJ2-4, with 8 bases identical to TRBD2. The CDR3 length is 14 residues. CDR1 is MNHNS and CDR2 is SASEGT in the germline V gene. V lost 4 bases to trimming and J lost 4 bases; unmatched junction nucleotides: 3. CDR3 region: CASSGSGSKNIQYF. Here the CDR3 DNA reads TGTGCCAGCAGTGGGAGCGGGAGTAAAAACATTCAGTACTTC.

The chain employs TRBV27 and TRBJ2-3; D unclear. Germline V CDR1 and CDR2: MNHEY, SMNVEV (reference sequence). V lost 5 bases and J 4 bases, leaving 16 bases between the germline ends. There are 15 residues in the CDR3. In nucleotides, the CDR3 is TGTGCCAGCAGTGACACCGAGAGCCGGCCAGATACGCAGTATTTT. It yields the protein CASSDTESRPDTQYF.

The J gene is TRBJ1-6, the V gene TRBV10-3, with D unresolved. CDR1 is ENHRY, CDR2 SYGVKD, per germline. This CDR3 has 14 residues. Trimming took off 2 bases at V and 7 bases at J, with 9 bases between the two ends. Here the CDR3 DNA reads TGTGCCATCAGTGAGGACCGAGGGAATTCACCCCTCCACTTT. As protein: CAISEDRGNSPLHF.

This chain uses TRBV5-1 with TRBJ2-2, with TRBD2 identical over 8 bases. CDR1 and CDR2 from the germline V gene are SGHRS and YFSETQ. The CDR3 length is 15 residues. Trimming cost V 4 bases and J 7 bases; bases outside gene matches: 9. CDR3 DNA: TGCGCCAGCAGCCTTCGGGAGGGGAGGAACGGGGAGCTGTTTTTT. Its translation is CASSLREGRNGELFF. Together with reference TRBV5-1 and TRBJ2-2, the CDR3 gives the full variable domain: KAGVTQTPRYLIKTRGQQVTLSCSPISGHRSVSWYQQTPGQGLQFLFEYFSETQRNKGNFPGRFSGRQFSNSRSEMNVSTLELGDSALYLCASSLREGRNGELFFGEGSRLTVL.

The chain uses TRBV18 and TRBJ1-1; D is ambiguous. V lost 5 bases and J 4 bases, leaving 11 bases between the germline ends. Germline CDR1 reads KGHSH; CDR2 reads LQKENI. The CDR3 sequence is 13 residues long. The CDR3 coding sequence is TGTGCCAGCTCATCCTCGGGAACCACTGAAGCTTTCTTT. This sequence encodes CASSSSGTTEAFF.

CDR3 amino acids: CAAKLGQGGTEAFF. CDR3 coding DNA: TGCGCCGCCAAGTTGGGACAGGGAGGCACTGAAGCTTTCTTT. V gene TRBV10-2 combines with J gene TRBJ1-1; 9 nucleotides agree with TRBD1. This CDR3 contains 14 residues. The germline V gene has CDR1 WSHSY and CDR2 SAAADI. Trimming at V came to 11 bases and at J to 4 bases, leaving 11 bases not matched to a gene.

DNA for the CDR3: TGTGCCAGCAGCGAAATAGATACGCAGTATTTT. Its protein is CASSEIDTQYF. The chain recombines TRBV7-2 with TRBJ2-3, with unresolved D. The V end lost 5 bases, the J end lost 5 bases, and 5 bases lay between the germline ends. CDR1 is SGHTA, CDR2 FQGNSA, per germline. This CDR3 is built from 11 residues.

J is TRBJ1-4 and V is TRBV28; a possible D gene is TRBD1 (5 bases). The germline V and J ends were trimmed by 8 bases and 5 bases, with 15 bases remaining between them. The CDR3 length is 14 residues. Germline CDR1 MDHEN, CDR2 SYDVKM. CDR3 sequence: CASLTGTTNEKLFF. The CDR3 bases are TGTGCCAGCTTGACCGGGACGACGAATGAAAAACTGTTTTTT. The whole variable domain, filled in from reference TRBV28 and TRBJ1-4, reads DVKVTQSSRYLVKRTGEKVFLECVQDMDHENMFWYRQDPGLGLRLIYFSYDVKMKEKGDIPEGYSVSREKKERFSLILESASTNQTSMYLCASLTGTTNEKLFFGSGTQLSVL.

As concerns this clone: This is likely a read error, given that the CDR3 carries no conserved phenylalanine or tryptophan at its end. The DNA is omitted, as the CDR3 cannot be located on it reliably, and the CDR3 follows TCRdb's listing. J is TRBJ1-2 and V is TRBV19; the DNA was not used to check the table's D call, TRBD1. Germline V CDR1 and CDR2: LNHDA, SQIVND (reference sequence). The CDR3 is made up of 14 amino acids, end residues included. The CDR3: CASRPTGTVPPFVC.

The chain employs TRBV5-6 and TRBJ2-5; 7 nucleotides align to TRBD2. This CDR3 is 16 amino acids long. Per the germline V gene, CDR1 is SGHDT and CDR2 is YYEEEE. V lost 4 bases, J lost 1 base, and 10 bases stayed unmatched. The DNA of the CDR3 is TGTGCCAGCAGCGGGCCCGGGACTACCGCCCAAGAGACCCAGTACTTC. Translated: CASSGPGTTAQETQYF.

For this clone: The sample carries other DNA sequences with the same CDR3. This chain uses TRBV5-1 with TRBJ2-3, with 16 bases lining up with TRBD2. V lost 5 bases, J lost 0 bases, and 3 bases stayed unmatched. The V gene's germline CDR1 is SGHRS and CDR2 YFSETQ. This CDR3 comprises 17 residues. CDR3 sequence reads: CASSPGLAGGSTDTQYF. CDR3 bases: TGCGCCAGCAGTCCGGGACTAGCGGGGGGGAGCACAGATACGCAGTATTTT.

V is TRBV23-1 and J is TRBJ2-2, with D perhaps matching TRBD1 (5 bases). TRBV23-1 carries the ORF label, with uncertain function. The CDR3 is made up of 15 amino acids. V lost 3 bases and J 6 bases, leaving 14 bases between the germline ends. The CDR3 nucleotides read TGCGCCAGCAGTCATCCAGGGTTGTTGCCCGGGGAGCTGTTTTTT. This encodes CASSHPGLLPGELFF.

The CDR3 nucleotides are TGTGCCAGCAGCTTTCAACCGCAGGGGAGAGCGGCCTATAATTCACCCCTCCACTTT. It is translated as CASSFQPQGRAAYNSPLHF. The chain links TRBV11-2 to TRBJ1-6; a possible D gene is TRBD1 (6 bases). Per germline, CDR1 SGHAT and CDR2 FQNNGV. This CDR3 is built from 19 residues. V was clipped by 3 bases and J by 2 bases, with 20 bases between them.

The V and J genes are TRBV5-1 and TRBJ1-6; unclear D gene. The CDR3 is made up of 16 amino acids. CDR1 and CDR2 (germline): SGHRS, YFSETQ. Trimming cost V 0 bases and J 7 bases, with 14 bases left between them. In DNA, the CDR3 is TGCGCCAGCAGCTTGGATTTGGGTCCCATAAATTCACCCCTCCACTTT. It is translated as CASSLDLGPINSPLHF.

The V call is TRBV6-1, the J call TRBJ1-4; D is unresolved. Trimming took off 2 bases at V and 0 bases at J, with 10 bases between the two ends. This CDR3 contains 16 residues. Germline CDR1 and CDR2: MNHNS and SASEGT. The CDR3 sequence is CASSELVSATNEKLFF. In DNA, the CDR3 is TGTGCCAGCAGTGAACTTGTGTCTGCAACTAATGAAAAACTGTTTTTT.

This sequence joins TRBV6-5 and TRBJ2-2; D is perhaps TRBD1 (6 bases). CDR1 and CDR2 from the germline V gene are MNHEY and SVGAGI. This CDR3 is 14 amino acids long. The germline V and J ends were trimmed by 4 bases and 6 bases, with 12 bases remaining between them. The CDR3, as DNA: TGTGCCAGCAGTTCGCCAGGGGTCTCCGGGGAGCTGTTTTTT. Protein: CASSSPGVSGELFF.